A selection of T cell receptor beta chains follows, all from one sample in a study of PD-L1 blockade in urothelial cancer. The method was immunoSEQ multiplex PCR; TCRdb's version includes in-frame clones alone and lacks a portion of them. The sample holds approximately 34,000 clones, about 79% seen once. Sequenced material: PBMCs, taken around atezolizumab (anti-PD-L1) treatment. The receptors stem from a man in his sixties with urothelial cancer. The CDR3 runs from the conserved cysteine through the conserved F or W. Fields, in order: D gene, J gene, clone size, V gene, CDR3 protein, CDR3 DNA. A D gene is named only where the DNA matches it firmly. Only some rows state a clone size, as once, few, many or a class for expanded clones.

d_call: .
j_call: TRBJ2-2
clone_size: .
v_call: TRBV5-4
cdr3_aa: CASSLGLPSGELFF
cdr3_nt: TGTGCCAGCAGCTTGGGACTCCCGTCCGGGGAGCTGTTTTTT

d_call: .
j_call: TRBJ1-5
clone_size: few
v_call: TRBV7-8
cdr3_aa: CASSLYRAQPQHF
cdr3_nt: TGTGCCAGCAGCTTGTACAGGGCCCAGCCCCAGCATTTT

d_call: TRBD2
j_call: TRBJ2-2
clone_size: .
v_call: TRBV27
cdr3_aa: CASSFRARLAGVRGPGELFF
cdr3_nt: TGTGCCAGCAGTTTTAGGGCCAGACTAGCGGGAGTACGGGGTCCCGGGGAGCTGTTTTTT

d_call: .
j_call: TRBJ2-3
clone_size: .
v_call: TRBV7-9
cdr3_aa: CASRSRMPTDTQYF
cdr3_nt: TGTGCCAGCAGGTCCAGGATGCCCACAGATACGCAGTATTTT

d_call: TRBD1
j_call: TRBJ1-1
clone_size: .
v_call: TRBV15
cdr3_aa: CATSRGSQGVNTEAFF
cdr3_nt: TGTGCCACCAGCAGAGGTTCGCAGGGGGTGAACACTGAAGCTTTCTTT

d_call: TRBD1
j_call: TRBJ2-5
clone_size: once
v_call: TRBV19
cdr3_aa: CASSVSGTGETQYF
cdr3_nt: TGTGCCAGTAGTGTCTCAGGGACAGGCGAGACCCAGTACTTC

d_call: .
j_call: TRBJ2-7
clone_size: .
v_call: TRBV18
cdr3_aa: CASSPPSGEATYEQYF
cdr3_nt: TGTGCCAGCTCACCACCATCCGGGGAGGCCACCTACGAGCAGTACTTC

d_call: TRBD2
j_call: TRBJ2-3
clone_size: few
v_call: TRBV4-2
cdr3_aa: CASSQRLAGAYTDTQYF
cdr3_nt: TGTGCCAGCAGCCAACGACTAGCGGGGGCTTACACAGATACGCAGTATTTT

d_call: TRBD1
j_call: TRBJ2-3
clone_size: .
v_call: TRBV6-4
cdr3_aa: CASSLTGGADTQYF
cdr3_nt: TGTGCCAGCAGCCTGACAGGGGGTGCAGATACGCAGTATTTT

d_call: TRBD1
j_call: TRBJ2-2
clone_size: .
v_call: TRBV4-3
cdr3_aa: CASSQETGSNTGELFF
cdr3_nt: TGCGCCAGCAGCCAAGAGACAGGGTCGAACACCGGGGAGCTGTTTTTT

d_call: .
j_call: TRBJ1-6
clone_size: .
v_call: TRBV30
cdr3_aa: CAWSEGAGVVSPLHF
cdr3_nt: TGTGCCTGGAGTGAAGGCGCAGGGGTAGTTTCACCCCTCCACTTT

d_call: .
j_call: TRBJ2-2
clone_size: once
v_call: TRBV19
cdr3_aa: CASSIDGRAPNTGELFF
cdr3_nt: TGTGCCAGTAGTATAGATGGCAGGGCCCCAAACACCGGGGAGCTGTTTTTT

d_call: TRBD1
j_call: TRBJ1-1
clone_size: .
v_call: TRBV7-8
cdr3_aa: CASGRGPNTEAFF
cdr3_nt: TGTGCCAGCGGCAGGGGGCCCAACACTGAAGCTTTCTTT

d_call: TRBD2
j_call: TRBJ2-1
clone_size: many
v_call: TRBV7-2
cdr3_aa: CASSKAGEPYNEQFF
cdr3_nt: TGTGCCAGCAGCAAAGCGGGGGAGCCCTACAATGAGCAGTTCTTC

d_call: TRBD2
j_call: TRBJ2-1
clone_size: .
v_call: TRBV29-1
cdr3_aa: CSVGGTSGYNEQFF
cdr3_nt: TGCAGCGTTGGCGGGACTAGCGGGTACAATGAGCAGTTCTTC

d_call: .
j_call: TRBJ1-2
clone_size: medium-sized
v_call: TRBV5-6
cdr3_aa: CASSLVWGGEGYTF
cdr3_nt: TGTGCCAGCAGCTTGGTTTGGGGGGGCGAGGGCTACACCTTC

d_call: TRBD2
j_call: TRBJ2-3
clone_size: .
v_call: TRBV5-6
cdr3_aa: CASSQSSGHTDTQYF
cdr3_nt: TGTGCCAGCAGCCAATCTAGCGGACACACAGATACGCAGTATTTT

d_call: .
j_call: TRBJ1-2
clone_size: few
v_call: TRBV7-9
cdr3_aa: CASSLRLGGGGYTF
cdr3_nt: TGTGCCAGCAGCTTACGGCTCGGGGGTGGTGGCTACACCTTC

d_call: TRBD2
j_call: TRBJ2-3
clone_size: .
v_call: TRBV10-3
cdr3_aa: CAITSGTYTDTQYF
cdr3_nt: TGTGCCATCACTAGCGGGACCTACACAGATACGCAGTATTTT

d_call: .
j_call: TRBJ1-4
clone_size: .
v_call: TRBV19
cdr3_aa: CASSIVQEGGKLFF
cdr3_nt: TGTGCCAGTAGTATTGTGCAGGAGGGCGGAAAACTGTTTTTT

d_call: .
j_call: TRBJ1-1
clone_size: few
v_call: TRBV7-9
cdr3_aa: CASSLARNTEAFF
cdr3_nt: TGTGCCAGCAGCTTAGCCAGGAACACTGAAGCTTTCTTT

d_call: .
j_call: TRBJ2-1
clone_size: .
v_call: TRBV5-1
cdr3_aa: CASSLATGSNEQFF
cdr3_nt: TGCGCCAGCAGCTTGGCAACAGGCAGTAATGAGCAGTTCTTC

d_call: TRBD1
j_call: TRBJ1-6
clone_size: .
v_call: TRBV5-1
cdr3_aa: CASSLGGTVDNSPLHF
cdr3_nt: TGCGCCAGCAGCTTGGGCGGGACAGTTGATAATTCACCCCTCCACTTT

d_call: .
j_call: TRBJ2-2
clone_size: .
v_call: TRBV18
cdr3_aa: CASSPFFGFANTGELFF
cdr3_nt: TGTGCCAGCTCACCATTTTTCGGGTTCGCGAACACCGGGGAGCTGTTTTTT

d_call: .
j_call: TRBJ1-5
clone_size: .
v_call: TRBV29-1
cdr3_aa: CSVVSRGPSNQPQHF
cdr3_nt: TGCAGCGTTGTAAGCAGGGGACCCAGCAATCAGCCCCAGCATTTT

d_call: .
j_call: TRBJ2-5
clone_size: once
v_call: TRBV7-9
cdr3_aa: CASSRDTQETQYF
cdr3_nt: TGTGCCAGCAGCCGAGACACCCAAGAGACCCAGTACTTC

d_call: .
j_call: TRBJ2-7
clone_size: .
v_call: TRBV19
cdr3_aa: CASSIYRGSYEQYF
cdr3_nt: TGTGCCAGTAGTATTTATCGGGGATCCTACGAGCAGTACTTC

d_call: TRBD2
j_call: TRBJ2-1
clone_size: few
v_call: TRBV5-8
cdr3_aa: CASSLFAGGYNEQFF
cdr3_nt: TGTGCCAGCAGCTTATTCGCGGGAGGGTACAATGAGCAGTTCTTC

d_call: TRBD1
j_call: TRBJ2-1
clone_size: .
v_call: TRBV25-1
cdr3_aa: CASSEWGQGSEQFF
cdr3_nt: TGTGCCAGCAGTGAATGGGGACAGGGGAGTGAGCAGTTCTTC

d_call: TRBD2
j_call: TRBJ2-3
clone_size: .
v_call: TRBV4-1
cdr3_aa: CASSPGTSGALDTQYF
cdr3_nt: TGCGCCAGCAGCCCTGGGACTAGCGGCGCTTTAGATACGCAGTATTTT

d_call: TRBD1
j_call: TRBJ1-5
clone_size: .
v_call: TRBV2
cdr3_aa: CASSDRTGRNQPQHF
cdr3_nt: TGTGCCAGCAGTGACCGGACAGGGCGCAATCAGCCCCAGCATTTT

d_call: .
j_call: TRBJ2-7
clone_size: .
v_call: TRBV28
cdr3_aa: CASSHPPPQGLHEQYF
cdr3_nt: TGTGCCAGCAGTCATCCCCCTCCTCAGGGTCTCCACGAGCAGTACTTC

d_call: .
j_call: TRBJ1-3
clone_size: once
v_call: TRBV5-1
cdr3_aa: CASSLDPALGNSGNTIYF
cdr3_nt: TGCGCCAGCAGCTTGGACCCCGCCCTTGGCAACTCTGGAAACACCATATATTTT

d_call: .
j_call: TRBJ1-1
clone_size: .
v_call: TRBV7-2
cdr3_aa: CASSPKNTEAFF
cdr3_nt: TGTGCCAGCAGCCCCAAGAACACTGAAGCTTTCTTT

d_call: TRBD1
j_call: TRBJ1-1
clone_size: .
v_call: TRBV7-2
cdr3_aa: CASSFRTGNTEAFF
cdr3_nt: TGTGCCAGCAGCTTTAGGACAGGGAACACTGAAGCTTTCTTT

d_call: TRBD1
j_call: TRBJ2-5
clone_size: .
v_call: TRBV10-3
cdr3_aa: CAISPGGLRRETQYF
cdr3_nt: TGTGCCATCAGTCCAGGGGGCTTAAGGCGAGAGACCCAGTACTTC

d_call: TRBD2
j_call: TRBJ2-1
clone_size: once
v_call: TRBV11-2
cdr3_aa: CASSFRGGYNEQFF
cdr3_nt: TGTGCCAGCAGCTTCCGGGGGGGATACAATGAGCAGTTCTTC

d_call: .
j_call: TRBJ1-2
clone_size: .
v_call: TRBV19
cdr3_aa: CASSIAGVGYTF
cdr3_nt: TGTGCCAGTAGTATTGCAGGGGTTGGCTACACCTTC

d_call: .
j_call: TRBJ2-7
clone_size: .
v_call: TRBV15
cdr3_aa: CATSRDDTVTYEQYF
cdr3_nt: TGTGCCACCAGCAGAGATGATACGGTAACCTACGAGCAGTACTTC

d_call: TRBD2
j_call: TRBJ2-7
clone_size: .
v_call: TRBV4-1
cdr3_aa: CASSQGLAINSYEQYF
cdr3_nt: TGCGCCAGCAGCCAAGGACTAGCGATTAACTCCTACGAGCAGTACTTC

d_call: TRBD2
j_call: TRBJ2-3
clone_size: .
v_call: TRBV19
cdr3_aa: CASSKTSGGIPPHTQYF
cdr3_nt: TGTGCCAGTAGTAAGACTAGCGGGGGGATACCGCCCCATACGCAGTATTTT

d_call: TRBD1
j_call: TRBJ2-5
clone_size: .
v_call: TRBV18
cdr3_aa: CASSLQQGEQETQYF
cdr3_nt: TGTGCCAGCTCCCTACAACAGGGGGAACAAGAGACCCAGTACTTC

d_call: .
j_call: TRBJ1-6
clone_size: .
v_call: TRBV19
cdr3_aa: CASSVRTSSYNSPLHF
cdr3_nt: TGTGCCAGTAGTGTCCGAACCAGCTCCTATAATTCACCCCTCCACTTT

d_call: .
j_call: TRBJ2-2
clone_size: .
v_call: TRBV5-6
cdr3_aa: CASSPSGSSEAGELFF
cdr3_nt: TGTGCCAGCAGCCCGAGCGGGTCTAGCGAGGCCGGGGAGCTGTTTTTT